The entry below gives a single T cell receptor beta chain sequence along with its context. Its cognate antigen is unknown. CDR3 regions were amplified by Arm-PCR using iRepertoire HTBI primers to build TCR beta libraries. TCRdb re-called the multiplex PCR reads through MiXCR, storing one row per CDR3 protein. Of fewer than 400,000 distinct CDR3 sequences detected, about 20% appear once; the ten largest clones hold less than 35%. The sample originates from a study of regulatory T cells in long-lasting Graves disease. CDR3 length equals 22 residues. Trimming took 5 bases from V and 3 from J; bases not matched to a gene: 24. The germline gives CDR1 MNHEY, CDR2 SMNVEV (reference sequence). General study points: There were preferences for TRBV28, TRBJ1-2 and TRBJ2-5 in persistent disease. Sharing of public clonotypes was greater in persistent patients (about 2,500) than in new patients (roughly 1,000).

Documented time point: persistent/refractory GD, antithyroid drugs over 5 years with positive TRAb. Construction of the TCR library relied on RNA isolated from PBMCs. American Thyroid Association guidelines defined Graves' disease diagnosis. EDTA tubes were used for drawing around 9 milliliters of peripheral blood. This TCR derives from a female donor with Graves disease. Sequencing used peripheral blood mononuclear cells (PBMCs), obtained when the disease was refractory, from a patient treated with antithyroid drugs. V and J are TRBV27 and TRBJ2-4, with 11 bases matching TRBD2. CDR3 DNA sequence: TGTGCCAGCAGTCCGCGGCCCACTTTAGCGGGAGGGAGAGGGGGGGTCAAAAACATTCAGTACTTC. This sequence encodes CASSPRPTLAGGRGGVKNIQYF.